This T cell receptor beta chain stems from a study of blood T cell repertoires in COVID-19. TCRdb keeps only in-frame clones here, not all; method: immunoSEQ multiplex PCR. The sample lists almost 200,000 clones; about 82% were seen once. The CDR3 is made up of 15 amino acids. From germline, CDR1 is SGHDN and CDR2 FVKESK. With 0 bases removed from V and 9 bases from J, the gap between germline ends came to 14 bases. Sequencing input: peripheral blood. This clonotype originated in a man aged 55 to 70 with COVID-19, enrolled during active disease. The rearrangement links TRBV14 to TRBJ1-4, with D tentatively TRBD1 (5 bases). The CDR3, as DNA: TGTGCCAGCAGCCAAGATCGGGGACTTGAGCAAAAACTGTTTTTT. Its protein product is CASSQDRGLEQKLFF.